Listed below are T cell receptor beta chains from one sample, sequenced in a study of T cells in localized non-small cell lung cancer. The data were produced by immunoSEQ multiplex PCR, yet TCRdb's version contains in-frame clones alone and is incomplete. The repertoire includes 53,000 or so clones, 65% to 85% of them detected once, and roughly 15% sits in the top ten. The sequencing here drew on peripheral blood mononuclear cells, taken before any cancer treatment. All receptors derive from a man aged 35-75 years with stage III lung adenocarcinoma. The CDR3 runs from the conserved cysteine through the conserved F or W. Each record gives: V gene, clone size, J gene, D gene, CDR3 protein, CDR3 DNA. D genes are given only for firm matches. Clone size is stated in some rows and not others, as once, few, many or a class when expanded.

>TRBV5-1|NA|TRBJ2-5|NA
CASSRGQAAETQYF
TGCGCCAGCAGCCGGGGACAAGCGGCGGAGACCCAGTACTTC
>TRBV7-2|few|TRBJ2-1|NA
CASRLAALGDNEQFF
TGTGCCAGCAGGTTAGCGGCCCTGGGGGACAATGAGCAGTTCTTC
>TRBV19|NA|TRBJ1-2|NA
CASSIGRRGSANYGYTF
TGTGCCAGTAGTATAGGGAGAAGGGGCAGCGCTAACTATGGCTACACCTTC
>TRBV7-9|NA|TRBJ1-1|NA
CASSPGDTEAFF
TGTGCCAGCAGCCCGGGTGATACTGAAGCTTTCTTT
>TRBV19|NA|TRBJ1-5|NA
CASETDSNQPQHF
TGTGCCAGTGAAACGGATAGCAATCAGCCCCAGCATTTT
>TRBV27|NA|TRBJ2-2|NA
CASSLQGPAVGTGELFF
TGTGCCAGCAGTTTACAAGGACCCGCCGTGGGCACCGGGGAGCTGTTTTTT
>TRBV7-2|NA|TRBJ1-1|NA
CASSFSRTMIEAFF
TGTGCCAGCAGCTTCAGCAGGACGATGATTGAAGCTTTCTTT
>TRBV5-1|NA|TRBJ2-1|NA
CASSGQSSYNEQFF
TGCGCCAGCAGCGGCCAAAGCTCCTACAATGAGCAGTTCTTC
>TRBV30|NA|TRBJ1-2|TRBD1
CAWRVDRGFYGYTF
TGTGCCTGGAGGGTGGACAGGGGATTTTACGGCTACACCTTC
>TRBV7-3|NA|TRBJ1-1|NA
CASSKRGGRDTEAFF
TGTGCCAGCAGCAAACGGGGAGGGCGCGACACTGAAGCTTTCTTT
>TRBV7-2|NA|TRBJ1-1|NA
CASSLTIMNTEAFF
TGTGCCAGCAGCTTGACAATTATGAACACTGAAGCTTTCTTT
>TRBV7-9|once|TRBJ2-4|NA
CASSPAEGRGIQYF
TGTGCCAGCAGCCCGGCTGAAGGCAGGGGCATTCAGTACTTC
>TRBV2|NA|TRBJ1-4|NA
CAGTLATNEKLFF
TGTGCCGGTACACTCGCAACTAATGAAAAACTGTTTTTT
>TRBV5-6|NA|TRBJ2-7|TRBD1
CASSVGTAYEQYF
TGTGCCAGCAGCGTCGGGACAGCCTACGAGCAGTACTTC